This entry lists 5 T cell receptor beta chains sequenced from one sample in a study of shared clonotypes between healthy human individuals. Clones were read by immunoSEQ multiplex PCR, and TCRdb kept only the in-frame ones, dropping some. This sample has 950,000 to 1,200,000 clones, with roughly 77% found just once. Sequenced: memory CD4+ T cells from PBMCs. Subset specified: CD45RA-negative fraction. These receptors were obtained from a man younger than 35 in good health. Some clones in this sample may be carry-over from other donors' samples.

This clone turned up a few times. The rearrangement uses TRBV20-1 and TRBJ2-3; D possibly corresponds to TRBD1 (6 bases). V lost 8 bases to trimming and J lost 0 bases, with 6 bases between them. The CDR3 spans 11 residues. Germline loops: CDR1 DFQATT, CDR2 SNEGSKA (reference sequence). In DNA, the CDR3 is TGCAGTACAGGGAGCACAGATACGCAGTATTTT. Translated: CSTGSTDTQYF.

This clone appeared a few times. J is TRBJ2-3 and V is TRBV9; TRBD2 might be the D (6 bases). The ends were cut back, 4 bases at V and 4 bases at J, with 16 bases in the middle. CDR1 SGDLS and CDR2 YYNGEE come from the germline V gene. CDR3 length equals 15 residues. CDR3 in amino acids: CASSHQAGTADTQYF. The CDR3 nucleotides read TGTGCCAGCAGCCATCAAGCGGGCACCGCAGATACGCAGTATTTT.

The chain is built from TRBV18 and TRBJ1-1; TRBD1 aligns across 9 bases. Germline CDR1 is KGHSH and CDR2 is LQKENI. After removal of 3 bases from V and 2 bases from J, the junction contained 4 bases not matched to a gene. This CDR3 is built from 15 residues. The CDR3 sequence is CASSPITGGNTEAFF. The CDR3 DNA sequence: TGTGCCAGCTCACCCATCACAGGGGGCAACACTGAAGCTTTCTTT. Full variable domain (remainder filled in from reference TRBV18 and TRBJ1-1): NAGVMQNPRHLVRRRGQEARLRCSPMKGHSHVYWYRQLPEEGLKFMVYLQKENIIDESGMPKERFSAEFPKEGPSILRIQQVVRGDSAAYFCASSPITGGNTEAFFGQGTRLTVV.

The chain joins TRBV4-2 to TRBJ2-2; the D gene is possibly TRBD1 (6 bases). With 7 bases removed from V and 4 bases from J, the gap between germline ends came to 13 bases. The CDR3 is 14 amino acids. The germline gives CDR1 LGHNA, CDR2 YNFKEQ. The CDR3 sequence is CASTPRGGTGELFF. CDR3 DNA: TGTGCCAGCACCCCAAGAGGGGGCACCGGGGAGCTGTTTTTT.

The CDR3 sequence is CASSIAGRTNEQFF. The CDR3 nucleotides are TGTGCCAGCAGCATAGCCGGGAGAACCAATGAGCAGTTCTTC. V and J are TRBV2 and TRBJ2-1; a possible D gene is TRBD2 (6 bases). From germline, CDR1 is SNHLY and CDR2 FYNNEI. The CDR3 extends over 14 amino acids. Trimming left V 6 bases short and J 6 bases short, with 15 bases between.